The 16 T cell receptor beta chains given below trace back to one sample, sequenced in a study of shared T cell receptors in the human thymus. Assay: immunoSEQ multiplex PCR; the TCRdb copy retains only in-frame clones and omits some. The repertoire consists of about 380,000 clones, with 95% occurring once and the leading ten covering roughly 0.02%. The sample comprised thymocytes. All receptors derive from a human donor.

The chain uses TRBV4-1 and TRBJ2-3; TRBD2 might be the D (6 bases). Germline CDR1 reads MGHRA; CDR2 reads YSYEKL. The germline V and J ends were trimmed by 2 bases and 4 bases, with 19 bases remaining between them. The CDR3 spans 17 residues. The CDR3 spells CASSQSRLEVLSDTQYF. CDR3 in DNA: TGCGCCAGCAGCCAATCCCGACTAGAAGTTTTGTCAGATACGCAGTATTTT.

The chain joins TRBV9 to TRBJ2-7; 9 bases line up with TRBD1. V was pared by 4 bases and J by 6 bases, with 11 bases of the junction left unmatched. Per germline, CDR1 SGDLS and CDR2 YYNGEE. The CDR3 is 15 residues long. The CDR3 spells CASSFQGQGIVEQYF. CDR3 DNA: TGTGCCAGCAGCTTCCAAGGACAGGGGATTGTCGAGCAGTACTTC.

The J gene is TRBJ2-5, the V gene TRBV30, with D uncertain. CDR3 length: 15 amino acids. Germline CDR1 is GTSNPN and CDR2 is SVGIG (reference sequence). Trimming removed 3 bases at V and 3 bases at J, with 17 bases between. CDR3 sequence reads: CAWREQRGKKETQYF. The CDR3 DNA reads as TGTGCCTGGAGGGAGCAGCGCGGAAAGAAAGAGACCCAGTACTTC.

The chain employs TRBV9 and TRBJ1-2; 9 positions agree with TRBD1. The CDR3 contains 18 residues. Germline V lookup: CDR1 SGDLS, CDR2 YYNGEE. The ends lost 4 bases at V and 8 bases at J; junction bases unmatched: 21. The CDR3 nucleotides read TGTGCCAGCAGCCCGAGGCCAGGAGACAGGGGGATCTTAAGCGGCTACACCTTC. As protein: CASSPRPGDRGILSGYTF.

The chain uses TRBV27 and TRBJ2-1, with TRBD2 as a possible D gene (5 bases). Germline CDR1 is MNHEY and CDR2 is SMNVEV (reference sequence). The CDR3 consists of 15 residues. V was clipped by 3 bases and J by 0 bases, with 9 bases between them. For the CDR3, the DNA is TGTGCCAGCAGTTTTCGGGGAAGCTCCTACAATGAGCAGTTCTTC. Amino acids: CASSFRGSSYNEQFF.

In this sample, this clone turned up once. The CDR3 reads CASSSAGGRACEQYF. CDR3 bases: TGTGCCAGCAGCTCAGCTGGCGGGAGGGCCTGCGAGCAGTACTTC. The chain links TRBV7-2 to TRBJ2-7; 9 bases are a match to TRBD2. Germline lookup yields CDR1 SGHTA and CDR2 FQGNSA. The CDR3 covers 15 residues. V was clipped by 4 bases and J by 6 bases; unmatched bases: 10.

The rearrangement joins TRBV18 to TRBJ2-7, with a tentative D call TRBD2 (6 bases). There are 15 residues in the CDR3. Germline-derived CDR1 and CDR2 are KGHSH and LQKENI. The V end lost 8 bases, the J end lost 0 bases, and 17 bases lay between the germline ends. The CDR3 bases are TGTGCCAGCCAGGTGAGGCGGGACTCCTCCTACGAGCAGTACTTC. It is translated as CASQVRRDSSYEQYF.

In DNA form, the CDR3 reads TGCAGCGTTGAAGCCAACGGACAGACGAACACTGAAGCTTTCTTT. Encoded protein: CSVEANGQTNTEAFF. This rearrangement joins TRBV29-1 to TRBJ1-1, with a possible D match to TRBD1 (6 bases). Between the trimmed V and J ends, which lost 1 base and 1 base, there was a span of 13 bases. Germline assignment: CDR1 SQVTM and CDR2 ANQGSEA. The CDR3 spans 15 residues.

This chain joins TRBV4-2 and TRBJ1-1; no definite D call. The CDR3 has 15 amino acids. Germline lookup yields CDR1 LGHNA and CDR2 YNFKEQ. V dropped 0 bases and J dropped 4 bases, with 12 bases sitting between them. The DNA of the CDR3 is TGTGCCAGCAGCCAAGAGGCAGCCTCTGGCACTGAAGCTTTCTTT. Its translation is CASSQEAASGTEAFF.

CDR3: CASTFIHQPQHF. As DNA, the CDR3 is TGTGCCAGTACCTTTATTCATCAGCCCCAGCATTTT. The chain has TRBV27 and TRBJ1-5, with no clear D. The germline V and J ends were trimmed by 9 bases and 5 bases, with 11 bases remaining between them. In germline, CDR1 is MNHEY, CDR2 SMNVEV (reference sequence). This CDR3 is built from 12 residues.

The chain joins TRBV28 to TRBJ1-4, with D possibly being TRBD1 (6 bases). The CDR3 has 15 amino acids. Trimming took off 5 bases at V and 7 bases at J, with 17 bases between the two ends. Germline V lookup: CDR1 MDHEN, CDR2 SYDVKM. DNA of the CDR3: TGTGCCAGCAGTCTTCAGGGGCGGGTGGGTGAAAAACTGTTTTTT. Amino acids: CASSLQGRVGEKLFF.

This chain connects TRBV5-1 to TRBJ2-7, with D perhaps matching TRBD2 (5 bases). Per germline, CDR1 SGHRS and CDR2 YFSETQ. Trimming removed 5 bases at V and 6 bases at J, with 12 bases between. CDR3 length: 12 residues. CDR3 sequence reads: CASRAGRGEQYF. CDR3 DNA: TGCGCCAGCAGGGCCGGACGGGGCGAGCAGTACTTC.

J is TRBJ1-4 and V is TRBV4-2; D call uncertain. CDR1 is LGHNA and CDR2 is YNFKEQ in the germline V gene. The length of the CDR3 is 16 residues. Trimming took 0 bases from V and 5 from J, leaving 13 bases between them. The CDR3 loop is CASSQDCGQPNEKLFF. In nucleotides, the CDR3 is TGTGCCAGCAGCCAAGATTGCGGGCAGCCGAATGAAAAACTGTTTTTT.

The rearrangement joins TRBV5-8 to TRBJ1-5, with 9 bases aligning to TRBD1. In germline, CDR1 is SGHTS, CDR2 YDEGEE. CDR3 length: 14 amino acids. The V segment lost 4 bases and the J segment 7 bases; nucleotides outside the gene matches: 6. Here the CDR3 DNA reads TGTGCCAGCAGCCGGGGGACAGGGAGACAGCCCCAGCATTTT. It specifies CASSRGTGRQPQHF.

The chain couples TRBV19 to TRBJ2-1, with 8 bases that match TRBD2. The CDR3 totals 14 residues. CDR1 and CDR2 (germline): LNHDA, SQIVND (reference sequence). The trim removed 4 bases at V and 6 bases at J, leaving 5 bases unmatched. CDR3 protein: CASSTGTRFNEQFF. The CDR3 nucleotides read TGTGCCAGTAGTACCGGGACTAGGTTCAATGAGCAGTTCTTC.

In this sample, this clone turned up once. The V call is TRBV25-1, the J call TRBJ1-1; D possibly corresponds to TRBD1 (5 bases). Germline CDR1 MGHDK, CDR2 SYGVNS. V gave up 6 bases and J gave up 8 bases, with 13 bases separating them. The CDR3 contains 12 residues. The CDR3 bases are TGTGCCAGCAGGGGACCGGTTGTCGAAGCTTTCTTT. This encodes CASRGPVVEAFF. Drawing the rest from reference TRBV25-1 and TRBJ1-1, the complete variable domain is EADIYQTPRYLVIGTGKKITLECSQTMGHDKMYWYQQDPGMELHLIHYSYGVNSTEKGDLSSESTVSRIRTEHFPLTLESARPSHTSQYLCASRGPVVEAFFGQGTRLTVV.